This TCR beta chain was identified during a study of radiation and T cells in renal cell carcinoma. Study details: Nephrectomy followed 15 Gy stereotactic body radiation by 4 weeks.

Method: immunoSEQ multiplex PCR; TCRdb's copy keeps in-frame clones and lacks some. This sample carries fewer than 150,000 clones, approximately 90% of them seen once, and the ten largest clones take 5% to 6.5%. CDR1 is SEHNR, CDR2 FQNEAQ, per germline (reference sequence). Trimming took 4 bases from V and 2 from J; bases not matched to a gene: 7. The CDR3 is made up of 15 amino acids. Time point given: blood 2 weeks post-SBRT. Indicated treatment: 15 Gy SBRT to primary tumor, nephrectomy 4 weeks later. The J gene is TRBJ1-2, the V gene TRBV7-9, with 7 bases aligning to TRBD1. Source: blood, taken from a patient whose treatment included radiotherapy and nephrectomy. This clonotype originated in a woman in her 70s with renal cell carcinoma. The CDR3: CASSSRTGANYGYTF. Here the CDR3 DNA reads TGTGCCAGCAGCTCTAGGACAGGAGCGAACTATGGCTACACCTTC.